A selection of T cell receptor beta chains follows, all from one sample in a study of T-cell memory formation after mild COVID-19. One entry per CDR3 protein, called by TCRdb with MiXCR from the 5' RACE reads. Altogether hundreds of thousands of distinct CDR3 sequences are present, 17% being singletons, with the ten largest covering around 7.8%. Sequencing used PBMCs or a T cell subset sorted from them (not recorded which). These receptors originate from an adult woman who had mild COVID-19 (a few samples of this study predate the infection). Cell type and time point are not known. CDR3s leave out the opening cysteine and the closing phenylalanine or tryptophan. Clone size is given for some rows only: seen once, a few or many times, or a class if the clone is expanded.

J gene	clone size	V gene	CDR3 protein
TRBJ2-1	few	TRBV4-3	ASSQDWGGSLNEQF
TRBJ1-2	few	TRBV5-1	ASSFDGNYGYT
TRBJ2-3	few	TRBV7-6	ASSFPTGLSTDTQY
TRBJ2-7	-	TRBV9	ASSGRWVGEQY
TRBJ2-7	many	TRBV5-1	ASRAGMRNEQY
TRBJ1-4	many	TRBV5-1	ASSSGTGNEKLF
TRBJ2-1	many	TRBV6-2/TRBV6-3	AMGRINEQF
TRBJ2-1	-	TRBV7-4	ASSGTSGMNEQF
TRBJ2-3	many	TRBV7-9	ASSLRDLAMDTQY
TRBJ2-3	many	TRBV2	ASTEGYGSGEPDTQY
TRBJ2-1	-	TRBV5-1	ASSSGTAFYNEQF
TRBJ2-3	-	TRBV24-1	ATSHDRGPTDTQY
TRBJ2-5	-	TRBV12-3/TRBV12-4	ASSLQHASQETQY
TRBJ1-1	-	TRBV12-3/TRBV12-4	ASSFAGNAEAF
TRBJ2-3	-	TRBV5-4	ASTRGERDTQY
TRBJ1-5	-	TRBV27	ASSLSGGLSNQPQH
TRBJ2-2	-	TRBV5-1	ASSLAGMHTGELF
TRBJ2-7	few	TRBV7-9	ASSLRTGKYEQY
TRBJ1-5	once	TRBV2	ASSEVPRRLNQPQH
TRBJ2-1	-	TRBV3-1	ASSLEGTFYNEQF
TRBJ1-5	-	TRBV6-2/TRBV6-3	ASSSIQTGGPNQPQH
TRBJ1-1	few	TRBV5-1	ASSLDSADRAHTEAF
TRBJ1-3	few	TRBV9	ASSVDPAGDSGNTIY
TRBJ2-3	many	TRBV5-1	ASSLATGEGDTQY
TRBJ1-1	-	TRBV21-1	ASSASGTRPPMNTEAF
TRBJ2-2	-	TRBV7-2	AIGRPNTGELF
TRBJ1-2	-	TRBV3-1	ASSQGSIPSYGYT
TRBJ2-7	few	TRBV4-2	ASSPRTGNEQY
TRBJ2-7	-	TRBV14	ASSQGGLARTGEQY
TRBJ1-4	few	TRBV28	ASSSILLTNEKLF
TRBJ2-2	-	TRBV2	ASSESAGSLGELF
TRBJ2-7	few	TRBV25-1	ASSETGVNSYEQY
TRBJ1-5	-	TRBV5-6	ASRRGTNQPQH
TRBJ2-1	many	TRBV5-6	ASSLPPQPNYQHYYNEQF
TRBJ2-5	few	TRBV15	ATSRDPSGRETQY
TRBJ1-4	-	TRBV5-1	ASSFSTGGDEKLF
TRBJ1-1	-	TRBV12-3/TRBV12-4	ASRPGTLNTEAF
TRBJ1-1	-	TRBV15	ATSRERNTEAF
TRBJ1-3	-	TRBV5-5	ASSLPIGPSGNTIY
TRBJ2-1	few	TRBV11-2	ASSLLSSNEQF
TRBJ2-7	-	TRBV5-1	ASSLLPGVRYEQY
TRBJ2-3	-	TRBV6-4	ASSVRATSTDTQY
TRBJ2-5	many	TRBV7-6	ASSLYPQGAETQY
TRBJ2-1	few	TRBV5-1	ASSIGTGSNEQF
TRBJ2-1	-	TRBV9	ASSVWGQGMNEQF
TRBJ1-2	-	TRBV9	ASSNTPSGETGYGYT
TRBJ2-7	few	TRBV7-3	ASSLTVDYEQY
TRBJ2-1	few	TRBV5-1	ASSLETGYSYNEQF
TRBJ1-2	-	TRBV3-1	ASSQGDTGRGYT
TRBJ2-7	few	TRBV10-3	ATRGSGESYEQY
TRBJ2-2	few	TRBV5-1	ASSLGSGGLNTGELF
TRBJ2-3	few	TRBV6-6	ASSQGQGKDTQY
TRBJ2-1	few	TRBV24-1	ATSDLAGEDEQF
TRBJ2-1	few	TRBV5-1	ASSLAVVGDEQF